This T cell receptor beta chain is drawn from a study of Graves' ophthalmopathy and Graves' hyperthyroidism. Amplifying from RNA transcripts, the study obtained TCR beta CDR3 regions. HTBI primers were used in a first-round RT-PCR, which preceded a second-round multiplex PCR. TCRdb analysed the multiplex PCR reads with MiXCR anew, one entry per CDR3 protein. The sample carries a few hundred thousand distinct CDR3 sequences, about a sixth recorded once. There are many counts of this clonotype. The V gene's germline CDR1 is MNHEY and CDR2 SMNVEV (reference sequence). CDR3 length equals 17 residues. The V and J ends lost 5 bases and 1 base, in that order; junction bases with no gene match: 6.

This TCR came from an adult woman with stable Graves' hyperthyroidism. Input material: peripheral blood. This chain connects TRBV27 to TRBJ2-3; 13 bases map to TRBD2. The CDR3 bases are TGTGCCAGCAGTCGGACTAGCGGGAGTTACGGCACAGATACGCAGTATTTT. Translated: CASSRTSGSYGTDTQYF.